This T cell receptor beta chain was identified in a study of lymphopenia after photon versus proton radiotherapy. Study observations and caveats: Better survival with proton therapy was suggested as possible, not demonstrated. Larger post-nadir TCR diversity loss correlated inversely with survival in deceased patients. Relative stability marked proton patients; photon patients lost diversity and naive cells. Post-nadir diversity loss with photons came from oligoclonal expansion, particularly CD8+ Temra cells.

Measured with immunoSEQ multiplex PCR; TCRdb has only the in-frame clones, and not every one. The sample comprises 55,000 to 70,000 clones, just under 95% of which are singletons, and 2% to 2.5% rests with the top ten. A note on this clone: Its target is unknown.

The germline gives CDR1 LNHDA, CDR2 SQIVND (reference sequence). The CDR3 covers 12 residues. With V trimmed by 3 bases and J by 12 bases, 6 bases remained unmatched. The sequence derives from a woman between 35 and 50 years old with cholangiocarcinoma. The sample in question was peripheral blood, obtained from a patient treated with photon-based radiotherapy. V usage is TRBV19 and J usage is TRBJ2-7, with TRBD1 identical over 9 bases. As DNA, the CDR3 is TGTGCCAGTAGTATGGAGGGACAGGGTCTGTACTTC. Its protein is CASSMEGQGLYF.